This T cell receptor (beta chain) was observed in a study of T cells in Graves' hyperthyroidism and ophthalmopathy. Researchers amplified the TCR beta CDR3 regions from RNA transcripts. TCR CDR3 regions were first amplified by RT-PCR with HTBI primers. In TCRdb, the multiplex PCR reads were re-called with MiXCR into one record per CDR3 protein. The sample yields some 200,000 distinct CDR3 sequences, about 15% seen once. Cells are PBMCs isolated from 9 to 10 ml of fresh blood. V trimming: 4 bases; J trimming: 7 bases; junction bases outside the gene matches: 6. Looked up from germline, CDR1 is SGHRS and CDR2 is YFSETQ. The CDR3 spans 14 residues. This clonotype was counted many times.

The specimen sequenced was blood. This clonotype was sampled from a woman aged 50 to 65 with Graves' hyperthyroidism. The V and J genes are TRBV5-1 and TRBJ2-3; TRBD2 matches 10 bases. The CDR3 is CASSPGLAMNTQYF. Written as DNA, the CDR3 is TGCGCCAGCAGCCCGGGACTAGCGATGAATACGCAGTATTTT.